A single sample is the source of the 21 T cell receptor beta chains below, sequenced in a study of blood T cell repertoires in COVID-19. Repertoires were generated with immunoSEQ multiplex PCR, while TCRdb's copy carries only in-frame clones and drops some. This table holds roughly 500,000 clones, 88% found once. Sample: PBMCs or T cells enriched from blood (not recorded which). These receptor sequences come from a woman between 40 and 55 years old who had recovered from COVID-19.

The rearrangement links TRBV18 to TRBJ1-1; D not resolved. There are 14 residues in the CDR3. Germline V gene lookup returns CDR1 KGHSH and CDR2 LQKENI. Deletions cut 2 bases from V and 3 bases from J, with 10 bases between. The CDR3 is CASSPTFSDTEAFF. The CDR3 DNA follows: TGTGCCAGCTCACCAACATTTTCAGACACTGAAGCTTTCTTT.

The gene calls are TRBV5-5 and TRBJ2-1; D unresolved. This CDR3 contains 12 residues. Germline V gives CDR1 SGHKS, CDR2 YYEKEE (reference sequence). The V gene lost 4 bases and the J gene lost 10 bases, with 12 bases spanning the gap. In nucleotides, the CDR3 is TGTGCCAGCAGCATAGACTCCGCCGAGCAGTTCTTC. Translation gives CASSIDSAEQFF.

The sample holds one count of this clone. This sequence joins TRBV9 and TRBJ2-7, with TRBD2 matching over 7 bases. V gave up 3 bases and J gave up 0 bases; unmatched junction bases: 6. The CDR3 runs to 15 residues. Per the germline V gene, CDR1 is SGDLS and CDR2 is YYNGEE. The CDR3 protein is CASSGGRGSSYEQYF. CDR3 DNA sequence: TGTGCCAGCAGCGGTGGGAGGGGCAGCTCCTACGAGCAGTACTTC.

CDR3 protein: CASSLGGPFVFF. CDR3 coding DNA: TGTGCCAGCAGCCTCGGGGGACCCTTCGTCTTCTTC. The chain links TRBV2 to TRBJ2-1; D may be TRBD2 (6 bases). CDR3 length: 12 residues. Germline lookup yields CDR1 SNHLY and CDR2 FYNNEI. The V end was cut by 6 bases, the J end by 16 bases, with 19 bases between.

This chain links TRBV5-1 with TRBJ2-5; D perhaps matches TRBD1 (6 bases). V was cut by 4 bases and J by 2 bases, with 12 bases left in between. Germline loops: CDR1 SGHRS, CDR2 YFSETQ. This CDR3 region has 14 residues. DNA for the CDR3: TGCGCCAGCAGCCTAGGGACACTTCAAGAGACCCAGTACTTC. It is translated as CASSLGTLQETQYF.

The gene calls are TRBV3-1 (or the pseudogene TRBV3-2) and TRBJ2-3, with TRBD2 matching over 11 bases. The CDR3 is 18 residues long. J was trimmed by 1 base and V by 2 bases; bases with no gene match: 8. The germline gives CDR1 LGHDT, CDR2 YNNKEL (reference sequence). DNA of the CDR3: TGTGCCAGCAGCCAACCCCAAGGGACTAGCGGCGGCACAGATACGCAGTATTTT. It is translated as CASSQPQGTSGGTDTQYF.

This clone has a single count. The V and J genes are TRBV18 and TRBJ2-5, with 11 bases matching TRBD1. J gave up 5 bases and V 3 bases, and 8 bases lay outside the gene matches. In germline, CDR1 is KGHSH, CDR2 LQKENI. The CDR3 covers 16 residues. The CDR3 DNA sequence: TGTGCCAGCTCACCTCCCCCGGGACAGGGGGGGGAGACCCAGTACTTC. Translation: CASSPPPGQGGETQYF.

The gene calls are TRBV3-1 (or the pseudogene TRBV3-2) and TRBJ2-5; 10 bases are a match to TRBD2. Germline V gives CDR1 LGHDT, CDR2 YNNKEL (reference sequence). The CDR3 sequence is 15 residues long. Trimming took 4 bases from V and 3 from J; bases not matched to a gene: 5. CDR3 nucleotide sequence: TGTGCCAGCAGCCCTCTTGGACTAGCGGAAGAGACCCAGTACTTC. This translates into CASSPLGLAEETQYF.

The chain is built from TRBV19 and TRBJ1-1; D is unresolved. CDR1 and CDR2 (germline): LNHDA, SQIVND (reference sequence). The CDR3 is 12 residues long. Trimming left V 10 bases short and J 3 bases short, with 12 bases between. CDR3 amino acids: CATYAGYTEAFF. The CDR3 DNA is TGTGCCACCTACGCAGGTTACACTGAAGCTTTCTTT.

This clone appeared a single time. CDR3: CASSEAGRDIQYF. The CDR3 DNA reads TGTGCCAGCAGTGAGGCGGGGAGGGACATTCAGTACTTC. The genes are TRBV25-1 and TRBJ2-4; 7 bases map to TRBD2. Germline V CDR1 and CDR2: MGHDK, SYGVNS. CDR3 size: 13 residues. The ends lost 3 bases at V and 8 bases at J; junction bases unmatched: 4.

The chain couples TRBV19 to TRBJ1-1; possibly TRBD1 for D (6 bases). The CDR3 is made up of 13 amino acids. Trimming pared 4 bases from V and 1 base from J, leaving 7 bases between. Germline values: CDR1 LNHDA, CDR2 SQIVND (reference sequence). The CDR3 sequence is CASSTDRNTEAFF. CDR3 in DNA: TGTGCCAGTAGTACGGACAGGAACACTGAAGCTTTCTTT.

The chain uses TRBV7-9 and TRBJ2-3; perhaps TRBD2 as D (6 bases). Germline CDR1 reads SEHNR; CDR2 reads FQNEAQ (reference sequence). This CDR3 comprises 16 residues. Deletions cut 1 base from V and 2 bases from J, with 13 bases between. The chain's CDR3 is CASSLGSGVITDTQYF. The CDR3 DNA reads TGTGCCAGCAGCTTAGGCTCGGGAGTCATCACAGATACGCAGTATTTT.

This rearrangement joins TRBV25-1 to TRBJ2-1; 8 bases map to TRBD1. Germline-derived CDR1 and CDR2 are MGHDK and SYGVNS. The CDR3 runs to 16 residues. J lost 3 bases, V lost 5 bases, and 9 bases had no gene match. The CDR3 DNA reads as TGTGCCAGCAGTCACTCCGGGACAGGCCGCTACAATGAGCAGTTCTTC. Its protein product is CASSHSGTGRYNEQFF.

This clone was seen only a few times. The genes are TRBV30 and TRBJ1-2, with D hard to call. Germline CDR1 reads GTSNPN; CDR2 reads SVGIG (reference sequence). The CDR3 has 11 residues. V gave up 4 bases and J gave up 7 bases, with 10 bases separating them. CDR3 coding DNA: TGTGCCTGGACCCAAACCGGTGGCTACACCTTC. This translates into CAWTQTGGYTF.

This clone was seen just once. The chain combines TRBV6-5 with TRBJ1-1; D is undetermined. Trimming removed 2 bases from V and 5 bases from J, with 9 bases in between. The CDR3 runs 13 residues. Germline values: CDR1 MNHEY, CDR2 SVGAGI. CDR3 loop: CASSYQVVTEAFF. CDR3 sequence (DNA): TGTGCCAGCAGTTACCAGGTGGTTACTGAAGCTTTCTTT.

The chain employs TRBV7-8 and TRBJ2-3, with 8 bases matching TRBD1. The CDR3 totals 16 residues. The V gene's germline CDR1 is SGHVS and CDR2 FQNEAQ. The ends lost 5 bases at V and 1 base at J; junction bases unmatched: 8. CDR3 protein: CASSPATGGGTDTQYF. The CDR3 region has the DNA TGTGCCAGCAGCCCTGCAACAGGGGGTGGCACAGATACGCAGTATTTT.

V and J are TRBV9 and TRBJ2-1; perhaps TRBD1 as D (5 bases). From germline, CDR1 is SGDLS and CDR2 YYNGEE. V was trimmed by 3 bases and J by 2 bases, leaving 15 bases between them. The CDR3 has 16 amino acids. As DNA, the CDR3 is TGTGCCAGCAGCGCCATTCAGGGATTCACCTACAATGAGCAGTTCTTC. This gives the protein CASSAIQGFTYNEQFF.

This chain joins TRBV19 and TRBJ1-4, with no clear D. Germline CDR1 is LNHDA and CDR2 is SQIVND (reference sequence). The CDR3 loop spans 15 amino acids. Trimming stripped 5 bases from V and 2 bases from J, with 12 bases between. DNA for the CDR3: TGTGCCAGTAGTGCCCGGAGGGATACTAATGAAAAACTGTTTTTT. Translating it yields CASSARRDTNEKLFF.

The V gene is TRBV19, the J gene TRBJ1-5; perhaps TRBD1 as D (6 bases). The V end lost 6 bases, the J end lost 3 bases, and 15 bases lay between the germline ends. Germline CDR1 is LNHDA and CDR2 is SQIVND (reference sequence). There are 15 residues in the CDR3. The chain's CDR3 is CASRFDGGHNQPQHF. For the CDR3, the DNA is TGTGCCAGTAGGTTCGATGGGGGCCACAATCAGCCCCAGCATTTT.

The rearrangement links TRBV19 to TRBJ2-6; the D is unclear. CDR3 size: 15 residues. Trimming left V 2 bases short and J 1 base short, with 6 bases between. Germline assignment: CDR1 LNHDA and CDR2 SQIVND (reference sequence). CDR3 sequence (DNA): TGTGCCAGTAGTATAACCAGGTCTGGGGCCAACGTCCTGACTTTC. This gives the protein CASSITRSGANVLTF.

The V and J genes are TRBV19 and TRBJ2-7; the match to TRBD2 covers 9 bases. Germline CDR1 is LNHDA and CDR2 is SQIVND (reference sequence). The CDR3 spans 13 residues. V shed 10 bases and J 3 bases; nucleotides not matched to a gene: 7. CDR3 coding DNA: TGTGCCACCACCGGGACTAGCATCTACGAGCAGTACTTC. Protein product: CATTGTSIYEQYF.